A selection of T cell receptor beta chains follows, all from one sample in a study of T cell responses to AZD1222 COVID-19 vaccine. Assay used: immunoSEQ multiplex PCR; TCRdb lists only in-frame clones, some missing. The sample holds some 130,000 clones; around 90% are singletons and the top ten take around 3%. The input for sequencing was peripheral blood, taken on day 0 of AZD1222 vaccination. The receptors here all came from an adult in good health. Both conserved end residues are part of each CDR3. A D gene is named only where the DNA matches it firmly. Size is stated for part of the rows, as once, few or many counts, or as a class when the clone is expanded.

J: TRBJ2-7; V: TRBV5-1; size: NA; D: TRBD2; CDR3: CASSLGLAVYEQYF; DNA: TGCGCCAGCAGCTTGGGACTAGCGGTGTACGAGCAGTACTTC
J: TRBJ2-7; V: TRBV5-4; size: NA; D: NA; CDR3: CASSGDRTFYEQYF; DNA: TGTGCCAGCAGCGGAGACAGGACCTTCTACGAGCAGTACTTC
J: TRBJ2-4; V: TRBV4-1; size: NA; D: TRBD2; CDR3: CASSHPPGGVAKNIQYF; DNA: TGCGCCAGCAGCCACCCACCGGGGGGGGTTGCCAAAAACATTCAGTACTTC
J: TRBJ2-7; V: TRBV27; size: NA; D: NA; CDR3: CASSRGYEQYF; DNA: TGTGCCAGCAGCAGGGGATACGAGCAGTACTTC
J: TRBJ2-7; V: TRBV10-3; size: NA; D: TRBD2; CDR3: CAISDPSGLSYEQYF; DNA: TGTGCCATCAGTGACCCTAGCGGCCTCTCCTACGAGCAGTACTTC
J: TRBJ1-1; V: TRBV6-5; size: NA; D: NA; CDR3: CASSPPQGRNTEAFF; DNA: TGTGCCAGCAGTCCCCCACAGGGTAGGAACACTGAAGCTTTCTTT
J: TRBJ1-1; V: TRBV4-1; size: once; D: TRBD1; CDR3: CASSQGGQLNTEAFF; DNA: TGCGCCAGCAGCCAGGGGGGACAGCTGAACACTGAAGCTTTCTTT
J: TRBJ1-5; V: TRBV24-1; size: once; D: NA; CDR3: CATSDLTESNQPQHF; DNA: TGTGCCACCAGTGATTTGACTGAAAGCAATCAGCCCCAGCATTTT
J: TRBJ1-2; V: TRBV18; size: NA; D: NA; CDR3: CASSPGDGYTF; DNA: TGTGCCAGCTCACCAGGGGATGGCTACACCTTC
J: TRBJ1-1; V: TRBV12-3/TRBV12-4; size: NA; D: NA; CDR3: CASSLGGEAFF; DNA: TGTGCCAGCAGTCTAGGAGGAGAAGCTTTCTTT
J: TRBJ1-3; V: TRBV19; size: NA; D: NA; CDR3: CASTIDGDSGNTIYF; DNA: TGTGCCAGTACTATAGACGGAGACTCTGGAAACACCATATATTTT
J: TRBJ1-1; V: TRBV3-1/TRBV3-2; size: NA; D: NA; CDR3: CASSLGTEAFF; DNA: TGTGCCAGCAGCCTTGGCACTGAAGCTTTCTTT
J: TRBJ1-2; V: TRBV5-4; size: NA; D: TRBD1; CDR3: CASSLGAGGRAGYGYTF; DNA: TGTGCCAGCAGCTTGGGGGCAGGGGGAAGAGCCGGGTATGGCTACACCTTC
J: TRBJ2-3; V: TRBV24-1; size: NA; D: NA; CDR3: CATSDPRDTDTQYF; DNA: TGTGCCACCAGTGACCCCCGGGATACAGATACGCAGTATTTT
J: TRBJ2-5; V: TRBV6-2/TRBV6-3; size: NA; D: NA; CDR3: CASTPLGGHQETQYF; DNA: TGTGCCAGCACCCCGCTCGGGGGTCACCAAGAGACCCAGTACTTC
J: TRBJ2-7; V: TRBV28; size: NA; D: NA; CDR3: CASSFSREQYF; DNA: TGTGCCAGCAGTTTCTCCAGAGAGCAGTACTTC
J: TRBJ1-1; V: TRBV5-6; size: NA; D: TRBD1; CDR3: CASSWEGDSGNTEAFF; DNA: TGTGCCAGCAGCTGGGAGGGGGACAGCGGTAACACTGAAGCTTTCTTT
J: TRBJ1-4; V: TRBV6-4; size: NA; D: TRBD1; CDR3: CASSVKTGWEKLFF; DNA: TGTGCCAGCAGTGTTAAGACAGGGTGGGAAAAACTGTTTTTT
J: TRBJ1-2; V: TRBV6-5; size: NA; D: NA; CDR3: CASSYGIPSGPDGYTF; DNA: TGTGCCAGCAGTTACGGGATACCTTCAGGACCGGATGGCTACACCTTC
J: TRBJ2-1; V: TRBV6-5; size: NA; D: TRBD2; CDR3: CASSSGTSENEQFF; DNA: TGTGCCAGCAGTTCAGGGACTAGCGAAAATGAGCAGTTCTTC
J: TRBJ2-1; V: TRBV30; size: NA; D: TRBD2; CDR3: CAWTSGAAYNEQFF; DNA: TGTGCCTGGACTAGCGGGGCCGCCTACAATGAGCAGTTCTTC
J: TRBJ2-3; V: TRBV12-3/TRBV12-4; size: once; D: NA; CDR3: CASSFRQDTQYF; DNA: TGTGCCAGCAGTTTCAGACAAGATACGCAGTATTTT
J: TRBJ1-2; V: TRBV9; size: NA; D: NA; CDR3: CASAPDGGYGYTF; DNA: TGTGCCAGCGCCCCCGACGGGGGCTATGGCTACACCTTC
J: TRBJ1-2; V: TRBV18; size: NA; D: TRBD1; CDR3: CASSPQYGTGGKYNYGYTF; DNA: TGTGCCAGCTCACCACAATATGGGACAGGCGGGAAGTATAACTATGGCTACACCTTC
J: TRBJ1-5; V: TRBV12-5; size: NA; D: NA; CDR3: CASGLNTGSNQPQHF; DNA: TGTGCTAGTGGCTTGAACACAGGAAGCAATCAGCCCCAGCATTTT
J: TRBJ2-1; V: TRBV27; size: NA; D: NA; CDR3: CASSLTLSYNEQFF; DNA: TGTGCCAGCAGTTTAACGCTCTCCTACAATGAGCAGTTCTTC
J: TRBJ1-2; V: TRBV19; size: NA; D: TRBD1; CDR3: CASADRAYYYGYTF; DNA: TGTGCCAGCGCTGACAGGGCGTATTACTATGGCTACACCTTC
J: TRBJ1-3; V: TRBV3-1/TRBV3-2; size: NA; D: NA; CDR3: CASSQDGRDLHSGNTIYF; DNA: TGTGCCAGCAGCCAAGATGGGAGAGACTTGCACTCTGGAAACACCATATATTTT
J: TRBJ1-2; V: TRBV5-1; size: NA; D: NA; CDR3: CASSSDLLNYGYTF; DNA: TGCGCCAGCAGCTCCGACCTTCTTAACTATGGCTACACCTTC
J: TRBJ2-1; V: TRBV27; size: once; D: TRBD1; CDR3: CASSRDRGTNEQFF; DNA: TGTGCCAGCAGCCGGGACAGGGGAACCAATGAGCAGTTCTTC
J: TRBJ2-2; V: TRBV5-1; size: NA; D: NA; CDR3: CASSLAQTNTGELFF; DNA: TGCGCCAGCAGCTTGGCGCAGACGAACACCGGGGAGCTGTTTTTT
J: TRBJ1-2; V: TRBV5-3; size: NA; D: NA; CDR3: CARGGRNYGYTF; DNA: TGTGCCAGGGGGGGACGGAACTATGGCTACACCTTC
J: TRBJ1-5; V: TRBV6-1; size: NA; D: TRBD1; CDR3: CASSVLTSPGRGRGQPQHF; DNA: TGTGCCAGCAGTGTTCTCACGTCTCCGGGCAGGGGGCGCGGACAGCCCCAGCATTTT
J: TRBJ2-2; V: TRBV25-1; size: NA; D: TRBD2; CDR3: CASSRTSGPIRNTGELFF; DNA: TGTGCCAGCAGTCGGACTAGCGGGCCAATCCGTAACACCGGGGAGCTGTTTTTT
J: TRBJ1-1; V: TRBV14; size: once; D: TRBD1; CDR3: CASSRQTGSNTEAFF; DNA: TGTGCCAGCAGCCGGCAGACAGGGAGCAACACTGAAGCTTTCTTT
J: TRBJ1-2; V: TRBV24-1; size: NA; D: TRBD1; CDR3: CATSDLQGARMSYGYTF; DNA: TGTGCCACCAGTGACTTACAGGGGGCGCGAATGAGCTATGGCTACACCTTC
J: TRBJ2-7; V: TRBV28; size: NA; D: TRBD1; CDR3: CASSRQGVSSYEQYF; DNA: TGTGCCAGCAGTCGACAGGGGGTAAGCTCCTACGAGCAGTACTTC
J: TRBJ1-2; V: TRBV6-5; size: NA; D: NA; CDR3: CATRDGGSTGYTF; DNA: TGTGCCACCAGGGATGGGGGGTCCACGGGCTACACCTTC
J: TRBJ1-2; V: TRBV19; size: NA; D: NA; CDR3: CASSFVTTMDGYTF; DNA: TGTGCCAGTAGTTTTGTGACTACTATGGACGGCTACACCTTC
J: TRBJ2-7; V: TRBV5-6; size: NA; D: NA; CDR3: CASSLVVGGFEQYF; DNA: TGTGCCAGCAGCTTGGTCGTAGGGGGGTTCGAGCAGTACTTC
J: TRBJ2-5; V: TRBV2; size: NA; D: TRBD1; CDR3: CASSSAVEGAGLETQYF; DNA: TGTGCCAGCAGTTCGGCAGTTGAGGGGGCGGGTTTGGAGACCCAGTACTTC
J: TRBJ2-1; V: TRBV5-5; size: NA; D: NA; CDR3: CASSVSQRGTNEQFF; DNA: TGTGCCAGCAGCGTTAGCCAAAGGGGGACCAATGAGCAGTTCTTC
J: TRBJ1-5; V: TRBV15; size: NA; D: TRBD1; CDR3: CATSRDRGRIQPQHF; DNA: TGTGCCACCAGCAGAGACAGGGGGCGGATTCAGCCCCAGCATTTT
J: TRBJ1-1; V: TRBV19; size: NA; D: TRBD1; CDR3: CASSIHPGTGDTAFF; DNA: TGTGCCAGTAGTATCCATCCCGGGACAGGGGATACAGCTTTCTTT
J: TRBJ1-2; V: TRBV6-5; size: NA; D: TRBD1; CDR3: CASSYGGGDGYTF; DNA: TGTGCCAGCAGTTACGGAGGGGGCGATGGCTACACCTTC
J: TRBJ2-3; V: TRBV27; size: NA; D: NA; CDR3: CASRGAGGGTDTQYF; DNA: TGTGCCAGCAGGGGGGCGGGCGGCGGCACAGATACGCAGTATTTT
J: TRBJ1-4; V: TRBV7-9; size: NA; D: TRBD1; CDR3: CASRPGTGVSTNEKLFF; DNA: TGTGCCAGCAGACCCGGGACAGGGGTTTCAACTAATGAAAAACTGTTTTTT
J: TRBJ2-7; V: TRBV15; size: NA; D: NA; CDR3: CATRRGTYEQYF; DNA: TGTGCCACCAGGCGCGGGACCTACGAGCAGTACTTC
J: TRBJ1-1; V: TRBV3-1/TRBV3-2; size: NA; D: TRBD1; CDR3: CASSQGARVDRVGAFF; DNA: TGTGCCAGCAGCCAAGGCGCGCGCGTCGACAGGGTTGGGGCTTTCTTT
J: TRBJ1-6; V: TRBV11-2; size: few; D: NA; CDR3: CASSPGGGQGSPLHF; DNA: TGTGCCAGCAGCCCCGGCGGAGGGCAGGGTTCACCCCTCCACTTT
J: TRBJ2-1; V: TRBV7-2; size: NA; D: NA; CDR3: CASSLPPRGNEQFF; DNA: TGTGCCAGCAGCTTACCGCCCCGGGGCAATGAGCAGTTCTTC
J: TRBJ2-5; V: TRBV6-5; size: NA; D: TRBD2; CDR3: CASRRAGDVRETQYF; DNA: TGTGCCAGCAGAAGAGCGGGAGACGTTAGAGAGACCCAGTACTTC
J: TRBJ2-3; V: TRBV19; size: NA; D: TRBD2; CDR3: CASSFSTSEDTQYF; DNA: TGTGCCAGTAGTTTTAGCACTAGCGAGGATACGCAGTATTTT
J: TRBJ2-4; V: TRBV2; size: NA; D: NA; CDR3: CASSENIQYF; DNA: TGTGCCAGCAGTGAGAACATTCAGTACTTC
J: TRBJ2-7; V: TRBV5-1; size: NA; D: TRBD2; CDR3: CASSRTSGSYEQYF; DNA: TGCGCCAGCAGCCGGACTAGCGGGAGCTACGAGCAGTACTTC
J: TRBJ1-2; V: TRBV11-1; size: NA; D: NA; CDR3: CASSPGRNYGYTF; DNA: TGTGCCAGCAGCCCCGGACGGAACTATGGCTACACCTTC
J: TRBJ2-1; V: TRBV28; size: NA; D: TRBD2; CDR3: CASSSVGLAGEGGNEQFF; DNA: TGTGCCAGCAGTTCTGTGGGACTAGCGGGAGAGGGGGGGAATGAGCAGTTCTTC
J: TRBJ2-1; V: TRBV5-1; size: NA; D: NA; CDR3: CASSLGLSIDEQFF; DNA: TGCGCCAGCAGCTTGGGCCTCTCCATCGATGAGCAGTTCTTC
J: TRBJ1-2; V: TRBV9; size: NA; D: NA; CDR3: CASSVAPLVGYGYTF; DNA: TGTGCCAGCAGCGTAGCTCCTTTGGTGGGCTATGGCTACACCTTC